The 9 T cell receptor beta chains reported below all come from one sample, sequenced in a study of naive and memory T cell subsets. Amplification of ligated cDNA took four PCR rounds with SP2 and nested alpha and beta constant primers. TCRdb ran MiXCR on the UMI-ligation and nested PCR reads and lists one entry per CDR3 protein. Here the sample spans more than 30,000 distinct CDR3 sequences, roughly 6.6% being singletons. The treatment here: skin biopsy from PPD injection site in Mantoux-positive individual. An oligonucleotide containing a UMI was ligated to the 3' end of TCR cDNA. Source: skin, taken from a tuberculin skin test site. The origin of the receptors is an adult in good health.

This clonotype was recorded a few times. The rearrangement joins TRBV6-2 or TRBV6-3 to TRBJ2-5; D is uncertain. CDR3 length: 11 residues. The germline V gene encodes CDR1 MNHEY and CDR2 SVGEGT. V shed 2 bases and J shed 7 bases, with 5 bases lying between them. The CDR3: CASSYGSTQYF. The CDR3 DNA reads as TGTGCCAGCAGTTACGGGTCGACCCAGTACTTC.

This clonotype was detected ten times or more. The gene calls are TRBV6-5 and TRBJ2-5; TRBD1 matches 7 bases. Looked up from germline, CDR1 is MNHEY and CDR2 is SVGAGI. V lost 6 bases, J lost 2 bases, and 3 bases stayed unmatched. CDR3 size: 13 residues. The CDR3 region is CASSQGQQETQYF. The CDR3 DNA sequence: TGTGCCAGCAGCCAGGGACAGCAAGAGACCCAGTACTTC.

Relative to its sample, this clonotype is medium-sized. DNA for the CDR3: TGTGCCAGCAGTATCGACAGGAGCTCCTACAATGAGCAGTTCTTC. It codes for CASSIDRSSYNEQFF. V and J are TRBV6-2 or TRBV6-3 and TRBJ2-1, with D possibly matching TRBD1 (6 bases). This CDR3 region has 15 residues. Germline-derived CDR1 and CDR2 are MNHEY and SVGEGT. Trimming removed 5 bases at V and 0 bases at J, with 11 bases between.

This clonotype has at least ten counts. The chain uses TRBV11-2 and TRBJ1-2; 7 bases are shared with TRBD1. V lost 5 bases to trimming and J lost 1 base; unmatched junction nucleotides: 10. CDR3 length: 16 residues. Germline V CDR1 and CDR2: SGHAT, FQNNGV. The CDR3 loop is CASSAAQGRINYGYTF. In DNA, the CDR3 is TGTGCCAGCAGCGCCGCACAGGGGAGGATTAACTATGGCTACACCTTC.

This clonotype was detected ten times or more. The chain couples TRBV29-1 to TRBJ2-7; D may be TRBD1 (5 bases). Germline V gives CDR1 SQVTM, CDR2 ANQGSEA. The length of the CDR3 is 12 residues. V was shortened by 1 base and J by 3 bases, with 7 bases between the two germline ends. The CDR3 sequence: CSVEGQNYEQYF. The CDR3 DNA is TGCAGCGTTGAAGGACAGAACTACGAGCAGTACTTC.

This clonotype has a count of ten or more. V gene TRBV3-1 combines with J gene TRBJ2-1; D assignment may be TRBD1 or TRBD2 (5 bases each). Trimming removed 5 bases at V and 8 bases at J, with 16 bases between. Germline CDR1 and CDR2: LGHDT and YNNKEL (reference sequence). This CDR3 is built from 14 residues. The DNA of the CDR3 is TGTGCCAGCAGCTTCGGGGCTATGAGCGATGAGCAGTTCTTC. It codes for CASSFGAMSDEQFF.

This clonotype was found many times. DNA for the CDR3: TGCGCCAGCAGCTTGGCCGGACCGGGGGGCGGGAGAAACACTGAAGCTTTCTTT. It specifies CASSLAGPGGGRNTEAFF. The chain employs TRBV5-1 and TRBJ1-1, with D perhaps matching TRBD1 (6 bases). From germline, CDR1 is SGHRS and CDR2 YFSETQ. This CDR3 region has 18 residues. Trimming cost V 0 bases and J 2 bases, with 20 bases left between them.

This clonotype was seen at least ten times. The V call is TRBV11-2, the J call TRBJ2-5; D may match TRBD1 or TRBD2 (5 bases each). The V end was cut by 8 bases, the J end by 3 bases, with 16 bases between. Germline lookup yields CDR1 SGHAT and CDR2 FQNNGV. This CDR3 spans 14 amino acids. The CDR3 DNA sequence: TGTGCCAGCCTCAGGGACCGGGGAGAAGAGACCCAGTACTTC. It translates to CASLRDRGEETQYF. Variable domain in full (rest from reference TRBV11-2 and TRBJ2-5): EAGVAQSPRYKIIEKRQSVAFWCNPISGHATLYWYQQILGQGPKLLIQFQNNGVVDDSQLPKDRFSAERLKGVDSTLKIQPAKLEDSAVYLCASLRDRGEETQYFGPGTRLLVL.

This clonotype occurred many times. The chain employs TRBV12-3 or TRBV12-4 and TRBJ2-7, with TRBD2 identical over 7 bases. V lost 5 bases and J lost 2; bases outside the gene matches: 6. The CDR3 has 14 amino acids. The CDR3 loop reads CASSDQRGPYEQYF. The CDR3 DNA is TGTGCCAGCAGTGACCAGCGGGGCCCCTACGAGCAGTACTTC.